Following are 20 T cell receptor beta chains from one sample sequenced in a study of patients and donors after allogeneic stem cell transplantation. TCRdb processed the RT-PCR reads anew with MiXCR; each CDR3 protein has one entry. The sample lists about 200,000 distinct CDR3 sequences; 41% were seen once. The sample taken for sequencing was blood, either unsorted or a sorted T cell fraction (not recorded which). These receptors were taken from a human donor who was either an allogeneic HSCT recipient or a stem cell or donor lymphocyte infusion donor (not recorded which). It is not recorded whose cells these are; they may come from a transplant donor.

This sequence joins TRBV4-3 and TRBJ2-1; TRBD2 might be the D (6 bases). Trimming pared 0 bases from V and 0 bases from J, leaving 9 bases between. Germline lookup yields CDR1 LGHNA and CDR2 YSLEER. This CDR3 has 16 residues. The CDR3 DNA sequence: TGCGCCAGCAGCCAAGATATCGGGAGCTCCTACAATGAGCAGTTCTTC. It yields the protein CASSQDIGSSYNEQFF.

The CDR3 loop reads CASSLVAGILPREQFF. For the CDR3, the DNA is TGTGCCAGCAGCTTAGTCGCTGGTATCCTTCCCCGGGAGCAGTTCTTC. The chain couples TRBV7-9 to TRBJ2-1, with D hard to call. CDR3 length equals 16 residues. CDR1 is SEHNR and CDR2 is FQNEAQ in the germline V gene (reference sequence). Trimming cost V 1 base and J 10 bases, with 20 bases left between them.

The rearrangement links TRBV2 to TRBJ1-2, with unresolved D. Germline CDR1 SNHLY, CDR2 FYNNEI. The CDR3 runs to 11 residues. The V end lost 6 bases, the J end lost 6 bases, and 8 bases lay between the germline ends. CDR3 DNA: TGTGCCAGCAGAAAGACGGATGGCTACACCTTC. It codes for CASRKTDGYTF.

The V call is TRBV6-6, the J call TRBJ2-3; a weak D match, TRBD2 (6 bases). The V end lost 4 bases, the J end lost 8 bases, and 13 bases lay between the germline ends. This CDR3 comprises 13 residues. Germline V gene data show CDR1 as MNHNY and CDR2 as SVGAGI (reference sequence). The CDR3 here is CASSSPTRSTQYF. Written as DNA, the CDR3 is TGTGCCAGCAGTTCCCCGACTAGGAGTACGCAGTATTTT.

The chain employs TRBV20-1 and TRBJ2-1; D possibly matches TRBD1 or TRBD2 (5 bases each). The germline CDR1 and CDR2 sequences are DFQATT and SNEGSKA (reference sequence). The CDR3 spans 15 residues. Trimming stripped 0 bases from V and 3 bases from J, with 12 bases between. The CDR3 DNA reads as TGCAGTGCTAGAGAACCGGGACGGATCTACAATGAGCAGTTCTTC. As protein: CSAREPGRIYNEQFF.

This clonotype was seen only a few times. The chain couples TRBV20-1 to TRBJ1-6; D perhaps matches TRBD1 (6 bases). Germline lookup yields CDR1 DFQATT and CDR2 SNEGSKA (reference sequence). Trimming cost V 1 base and J 8 bases, with 12 bases left between them. The CDR3 extends over 14 amino acids. CDR3 DNA: TGCAGTGCTAGAGGTGGGGGGCCGGATTCACCCCTCCACTTT. It translates to CSARGGGPDSPLHF.

The V gene is TRBV7-9, the J gene TRBJ2-1; no firm D call. Trimming shortened V by 1 base and J by 7 bases, and 11 bases separated the two germline ends. The CDR3 covers 14 residues. In germline, CDR1 is SEHNR, CDR2 FQNEAQ (reference sequence). The CDR3 nucleotides are TGTGCCAGCAGCTTAGGGTCTGTCAAAAATGAGCAGTTCTTC. This gives the protein CASSLGSVKNEQFF.

This clonotype was counted a few times. The genes are TRBV4-3 and TRBJ1-4; D might be TRBD1 (6 bases). The CDR3 is made up of 15 amino acids. Germline-derived CDR1 and CDR2 are LGHNA and YSLEER. Between the trimmed V and J ends, which lost 4 bases and 4 bases, there was a span of 13 bases. The CDR3 region has the DNA TGCGCCAGCAGCCCGGCACAGGGCCTTAATGAAAAACTGTTTTTT. Its protein is CASSPAQGLNEKLFF.

V and J are TRBV9 and TRBJ2-3; unclear D gene. V gave up 0 bases and J gave up 3 bases, with 8 bases separating them. The CDR3 runs to 14 residues. Germline V lookup: CDR1 SGDLS, CDR2 YYNGEE. CDR3 amino acids: CASSVVLGTDTQYF. CDR3 DNA: TGTGCCAGCAGCGTAGTTCTGGGGACAGATACGCAGTATTTT.

This clonotype came up a few times. V gene TRBV6-2 or TRBV6-3 combines with J gene TRBJ2-2, with a possible D match to TRBD2 (5 bases). Germline V lookup: CDR1 MNHEY, CDR2 SVGEGT. Trimming took off 8 bases at V and 4 bases at J, with 14 bases between the two ends. This CDR3 region has 14 residues. As DNA, the CDR3 is TGTGCCAGCCTCCGGGGTTCCCCCACCGGGGAGCTGTTTTTT. Its translation is CASLRGSPTGELFF.

The chain joins TRBV2 to TRBJ2-7; the match to TRBD2 covers 11 bases. The germline gives CDR1 SNHLY, CDR2 FYNNEI. The CDR3 runs 17 residues. Germline trimming cut 5 bases from V and 3 bases from J; bases unmatched to any gene: 12. The CDR3 protein is CASSPFTTSGNHYEQYF. In nucleotides, the CDR3 is TGTGCCAGCAGTCCCTTTACGACTAGCGGGAACCACTACGAGCAGTACTTC.

The chain couples TRBV7-9 to TRBJ2-1; 11 bases are shared with TRBD2. This CDR3 has 15 residues. Germline lookup yields CDR1 SEHNR and CDR2 FQNEAQ (reference sequence). The ends lost 4 bases at V and 7 bases at J; junction bases unmatched: 6. The CDR3 reads CASSSTSGSGNEQFF. The DNA for the CDR3 is TGTGCCAGCAGCTCCACTAGCGGGAGTGGTAATGAGCAGTTCTTC.

Of note for this clonotype: The junction and the germline gene differ at one end; a read error may be behind it. The genes are TRBV12-3 or TRBV12-4 and TRBJ1-2, with D maybe TRBD1 (5 bases). The CDR3 is 13 residues long. This CDR3 reads CASSPDTNYAYTF. The DNA for the CDR3 is TGTGCCAGCAGCCCGGACACTAACTATGCCTACACCTTC.

The V call is TRBV24-1, the J call TRBJ1-2; a possible D gene is TRBD1 (6 bases). This CDR3 has 13 amino acids. With 9 bases removed from V and 4 bases from J, the gap between germline ends came to 14 bases. Germline lookup yields CDR1 KGHDR and CDR2 SFDVKD. CDR3 amino acids: CATSDSSFYGYTF. The CDR3 nucleotides are TGTGCCACCTCGGACAGTTCATTCTATGGCTACACCTTC.

This clonotype was seen a few times. J is TRBJ1-1 and V is TRBV15; no clear D gene. With 0 bases removed from V and 5 bases from J, the gap between germline ends came to 13 bases. The CDR3 has 15 residues. Germline V CDR1 and CDR2: LNHNV, YYDKDF (reference sequence). As DNA, the CDR3 is TGTGCCACCAGCAGAGATCCGGCGGTGGGGACTGAAGCTTTCTTT. Translating it yields CATSRDPAVGTEAFF.

There are a few counts of this clonotype. V and J are TRBV29-1 and TRBJ1-2, with 7 bases identical to TRBD1. V was clipped by 4 bases and J by 6 bases; unmatched bases: 5. CDR3 size: 12 residues. Germline CDR1 is SQVTM and CDR2 is ANQGSEA. In nucleotides, the CDR3 is TGCAGCGTTGGATTGACAGGGAATGGCTACACCTTC. It is translated as CSVGLTGNGYTF.

There are a few counts of this clonotype. The genes are TRBV9 and TRBJ1-1, with D possibly being TRBD1 (5 bases). Germline assignment: CDR1 SGDLS and CDR2 YYNGEE. The V end lost 2 bases, the J end lost 0 bases, and 11 bases lay between the germline ends. The CDR3 spans 15 residues. CDR3 residues: CASSVTTDMNTEAFF. CDR3 nucleotides: TGTGCCAGCAGCGTGACGACGGACATGAACACTGAAGCTTTCTTT.

This chain links TRBV29-1 with TRBJ2-7, with 10 bases that match TRBD1. Losses at the gene ends were 5 bases for V and 6 bases for J; bases not matched to a gene: 7. This CDR3 is built from 13 residues. The V gene's germline CDR1 is SQVTM and CDR2 ANQGSEA. CDR3 sequence reads: CSVMDRGSREQYF. CDR3 sequence (DNA): TGCAGCGTTATGGACAGGGGGAGTCGCGAGCAGTACTTC.

This chain connects TRBV29-1 to TRBJ2-1; D gene uncertain. Per germline, CDR1 SQVTM and CDR2 ANQGSEA. The V end was cut by 2 bases, the J end by 4 bases, with 9 bases between. The CDR3 is 13 amino acids. CDR3: CSVESRGYNEQFF. The CDR3 region has the DNA TGCAGCGTTGAAAGTCGCGGTTACAATGAGCAGTTCTTC.

The chain employs TRBV10-3 and TRBJ2-3, with D perhaps TRBD2 (5 bases). The CDR3 length is 15 residues. Between the trimmed V and J ends, which lost 3 bases and 1 base, there was a span of 11 bases. Per the germline V gene, CDR1 is ENHRY and CDR2 is SYGVKD. CDR3 sequence: CAISERGPRTDTQYF. In DNA form, the CDR3 reads TGTGCCATCAGTGAAAGAGGGCCTCGCACAGATACGCAGTATTTT.